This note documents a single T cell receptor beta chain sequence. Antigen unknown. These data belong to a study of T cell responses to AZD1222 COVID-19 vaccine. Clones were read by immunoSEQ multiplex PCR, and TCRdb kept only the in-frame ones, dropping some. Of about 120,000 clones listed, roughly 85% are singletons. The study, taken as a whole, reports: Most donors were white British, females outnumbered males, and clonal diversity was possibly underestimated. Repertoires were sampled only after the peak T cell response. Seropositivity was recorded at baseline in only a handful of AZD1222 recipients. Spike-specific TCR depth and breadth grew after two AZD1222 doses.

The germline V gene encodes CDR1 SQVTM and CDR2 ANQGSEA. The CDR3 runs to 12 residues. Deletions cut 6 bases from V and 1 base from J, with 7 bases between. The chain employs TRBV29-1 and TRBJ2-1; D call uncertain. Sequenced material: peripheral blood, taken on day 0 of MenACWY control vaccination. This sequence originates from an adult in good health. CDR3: CSVGNSYNEQFF. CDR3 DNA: TGCAGCGTGGGAAATTCCTACAATGAGCAGTTCTTC.